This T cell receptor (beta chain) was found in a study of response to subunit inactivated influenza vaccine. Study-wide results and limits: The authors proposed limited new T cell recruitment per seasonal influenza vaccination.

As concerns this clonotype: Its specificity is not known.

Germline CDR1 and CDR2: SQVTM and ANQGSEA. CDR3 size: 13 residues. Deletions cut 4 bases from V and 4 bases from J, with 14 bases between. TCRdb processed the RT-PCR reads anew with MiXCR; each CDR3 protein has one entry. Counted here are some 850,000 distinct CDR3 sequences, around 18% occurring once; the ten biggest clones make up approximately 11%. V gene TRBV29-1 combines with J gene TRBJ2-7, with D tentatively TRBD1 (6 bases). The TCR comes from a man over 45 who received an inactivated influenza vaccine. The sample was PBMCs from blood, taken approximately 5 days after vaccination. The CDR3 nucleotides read TGCAGCGTTGGCCTCGGACAGTGGTACGAGCAGTACTTC. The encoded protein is CSVGLGQWYEQYF.